One and the same sample provided the 4 T cell receptor beta chains below, sequenced in a study of memory CD4+ T cells and cytomegalovirus serostatus. Sequenced by immunoSEQ multiplex PCR; TCRdb stores in-frame clones only, minus some. Of under 80,000 clones in the sample, approximately 78% are singletons; the top ten hold 2.6%. The sort gate was single viable CD3+CD4+CD8-CD45RO+ cells for memory CD4+ T cells. What was sequenced was memory CD4+ T cells from blood. The receptors were sampled from an adult in good health and CMV-seropositive.

Here the CDR3 reads CASSYRDRIYQPQHF. The CDR3 bases are TGTGCCAGCAGTTACCGGGACAGAATTTACCAGCCCCAGCATTTT. The rearrangement uses TRBV28 and TRBJ1-5; 7 bases fit TRBD1. The V gene's germline CDR1 is MDHEN and CDR2 SYDVKM. The CDR3 has 15 amino acids. With V trimmed by 4 bases and J by 7 bases, 10 bases remained unmatched.

V is TRBV5-6 and J is TRBJ2-2; 13 nucleotides agree with TRBD2. V shed 0 bases and J 6 bases; nucleotides not matched to a gene: 5. The CDR3 is 17 amino acids. The germline CDR1 and CDR2 sequences are SGHDT and YYEEEE. Written as DNA, the CDR3 is TGTGCCAGCAGCTTGGTACTAGCGGGAGGGCCCGCCGGGGAGCTGTTTTTT. This gives the protein CASSLVLAGGPAGELFF.

The J gene is TRBJ1-1, the V gene TRBV19, with 7 bases identical to TRBD1. The junction had 14 bases not matched to a gene; V was cut back by 6 bases and J by 7 bases. Germline V gene data show CDR1 as LNHDA and CDR2 as SQIVND (reference sequence). The CDR3 has 15 amino acids. The DNA of the CDR3 is TGTGCCAGTAGCCCCCCCCCGGACAGGTCTATTGAAGCTTTCTTT. The encoded protein is CASSPPPDRSIEAFF.

This clone was counted a single time. The rearrangement joins TRBV6-4 to TRBJ1-1; D remains unclear. Trimming took off 4 bases at V and 1 base at J, with 7 bases between the two ends. This CDR3 is built from 13 residues. Germline V CDR1 and CDR2: MRHNA, SNTAGT. The CDR3 here is CASSVGENTEAFF. The CDR3 DNA reads as TGTGCCAGCAGTGTCGGGGAGAACACTGAAGCTTTCTTT.